This T cell receptor (beta chain) was obtained from a study of long-term antiretroviral therapy in people with HIV. Note on this clone: The antigen is unknown.

Survey level was the resolution at which the v3.0 immunoSEQ assay ran. Sequenced by immunoSEQ multiplex PCR; TCRdb stores in-frame clones only, minus some. The sample contains several thousand clones, roughly 80% of which appear only once. The study, taken as a whole, reports: Controls exceeded HIV repertoires in CDR3 length range.

This CDR3 spans 16 amino acids. The V gene lost 5 bases and the J gene lost 3 bases, with 19 bases spanning the gap. CDR1 is SQVTM and CDR2 is ANQGSEA in the germline V gene. The sequenced sample was unsorted PBMCs, obtained 1.1 years after starting antiretroviral therapy. This chain joins TRBV29-1 and TRBJ2-2, with D possibly TRBD1 on 5 matching bases. The TCR was taken from a man aged 35 to 55 with HIV. CDR3 sequence reads: CSVTLLGESDTGELFF. CDR3 in DNA: TGCAGCGTTACTCTTTTAGGGGAATCGGACACCGGGGAGCTGTTTTTT.